The rows below give T cell receptor beta chains drawn from one sample of a study of blood T cells in healthy people across ages. Using its own MiXCR run on the 5' RACE reads, TCRdb lists one record per CDR3 protein. Of fewer than 600,000 distinct CDR3 sequences in the sample, roughly a quarter were seen once. This sample also belongs to another study, concerning T cells of mothers and their children.

Sequencing used blood. The receptors come from a boy between 2 and 10 years old in good health. Both conserved end residues are part of each CDR3. The order of the fields is D gene, clone size, J gene, V gene, CDR3 DNA, CDR3 protein. D genes are given only for firm matches. Clone size is not always given. Where it is, it says once, few, many or a class for expanded clones.

D: TRBD1; size: few; J: TRBJ2-5; V: TRBV29-1; DNA: TGCAGCGTGCCGGGACAGGGGGTCGAGCCTCAGTACTTC; CDR3: CSVPGQGVEPQYF
D: TRBD1; size: once; J: TRBJ1-2; V: TRBV27; DNA: TGTGCCAGCAGTTTATCCGCGCGACAGGGGAGAGGCTATGGCTACACCTTC; CDR3: CASSLSARQGRGYGYTF
D: TRBD1; size: many; J: TRBJ1-2; V: TRBV29-1; DNA: TGCGCGGGGACAGGGACCAACTATGGCTACACCTTC; CDR3: CAGTGTNYGYTF
D: -; size: once; J: TRBJ2-7; V: TRBV7-9; DNA: TGTGCCAGCAGCTTCGGAAGGACAGCGAGCGAGCAGTACTTC; CDR3: CASSFGRTASEQYF
D: -; size: -; J: TRBJ1-2; V: TRBV7-9; DNA: TGTGCCAGCAGCTTAGCCGAGACCTATGGCTACACCTTC; CDR3: CASSLAETYGYTF
D: -; size: -; J: TRBJ2-1; V: TRBV20-1; DNA: TGCAGTGCTAGAGGGGGGAGCGGACTAAGCTCCTACAATGAGCAGTTCTTC; CDR3: CSARGGSGLSSYNEQFF
D: -; size: few; J: TRBJ2-2; V: TRBV12-3/TRBV12-4; DNA: TGTGCCAGCAGTGGGCGGGACAGCCAGGGAGCGAACACCGGGGAGCTGTTTTTT; CDR3: CASSGRDSQGANTGELFF
D: -; size: few; J: TRBJ2-7; V: TRBV29-1; DNA: TGCAGCGTTGGCGGGCCCTACGAGCAGTACTTC; CDR3: CSVGGPYEQYF
D: TRBD1; size: few; J: TRBJ2-7; V: TRBV7-6; DNA: TGTGCCAGCAGCACGAGGGACAGTAAGACCGAGCAGTACTTC; CDR3: CASSTRDSKTEQYF
D: TRBD2; size: few; J: TRBJ2-1; V: TRBV27; DNA: TGTGCCAGCAGTTTACAAGGACTAGCGGGAGTCTCCTACAATGAGCAGTTCTTC; CDR3: CASSLQGLAGVSYNEQFF
D: -; size: -; J: TRBJ2-3; V: TRBV9; DNA: TGTGCCAGCGTCCCGCTCCCTTCTAGCACAGATACGCAGTATTTT; CDR3: CASVPLPSSTDTQYF
D: TRBD2; size: -; J: TRBJ2-1; V: TRBV7-9; DNA: TGTGCCAGCAGCTGGCGGGAGGGGGGACACAATGAGCAGTTCTTC; CDR3: CASSWREGGHNEQFF
D: TRBD1; size: few; J: TRBJ2-7; V: TRBV5-1; DNA: TGCGCCAGCAGCTTGGGGGGACAGGGGGCAGCCTACGAGCAGTACTTC; CDR3: CASSLGGQGAAYEQYF
D: TRBD1; size: once; J: TRBJ1-1; V: TRBV12-5; DNA: TGTGCTAGTGGTTTCTTAGTCTCGACAGGGAGCATCACTGAAGCTTTCTTT; CDR3: CASGFLVSTGSITEAFF
D: -; size: -; J: TRBJ2-3; V: TRBV24-1; DNA: TGTGCCACCAGTGACAAGGGGTCGAGAGATACGCAGTATTTT; CDR3: CATSDKGSRDTQYF
D: TRBD2; size: -; J: TRBJ2-7; V: TRBV10-3; DNA: TGTGCCATCAGTGAGTCGCCCCACGTCCCTCGGGGAGAGCGTAATCCCCGGGGGGCCTACGAGCAGTACTTC; CDR3: CAISESPHVPRGERNPRGAYEQYF
D: -; size: -; J: TRBJ1-2; V: TRBV20-1; DNA: TGCAGTGCTAGGTCCTACTCCTTTATCCCTTACGGGGATGGCTACACCTTC; CDR3: CSARSYSFIPYGDGYTF
D: TRBD2; size: -; J: TRBJ2-7; V: TRBV27; DNA: TGTGCCAGCGGGATAGCGGGACCCTACGAGCAGTACTTC; CDR3: CASGIAGPYEQYF
D: -; size: -; J: TRBJ2-3; V: TRBV12-3/TRBV12-4; DNA: TGTGCCAGCAGTCCGTATAGCAGAGTGGGCACAGATACGCAGTATTTT; CDR3: CASSPYSRVGTDTQYF
D: TRBD2; size: -; J: TRBJ2-5; V: TRBV4-3; DNA: TGCGCCAGCAGCGCTGGGACTAGCCGGCAAGAGACCCAGTACTTC; CDR3: CASSAGTSRQETQYF
D: -; size: -; J: TRBJ2-5; V: TRBV5-1; DNA: TGCGCCAGCAGCTTGGTTCCCTCTCAGGGCCAAGAGACCCAGTACTTC; CDR3: CASSLVPSQGQETQYF
D: -; size: few; J: TRBJ2-2; V: TRBV10-3; DNA: TGTGCCACCGCGCCTAACGACAGATCGAACACCGGGGAGCTGTTTTTT; CDR3: CATAPNDRSNTGELFF
D: -; size: -; J: TRBJ2-5; V: TRBV20-1; DNA: TGCAGTGCTCATGGTGGGGATCCCCAAGAGACCCAGTACTTC; CDR3: CSAHGGDPQETQYF
D: TRBD1; size: -; J: TRBJ1-6; V: TRBV29-1; DNA: TGCAGCGTTGGGGACAGGAATAATTCACCCCTCCACTTT; CDR3: CSVGDRNNSPLHF
D: -; size: -; J: TRBJ1-2; V: TRBV6-1; DNA: TGTGCCAGCAGTGAGGAACAGGGATGGTATGGCTACACCTTC; CDR3: CASSEEQGWYGYTF
D: -; size: many; J: TRBJ2-6; V: TRBV7-7; DNA: TGTGCCAGCAGCCAGAACTCTGGGGCCAACGTCCTGACTTTC; CDR3: CASSQNSGANVLTF
D: -; size: few; J: TRBJ1-1; V: TRBV20-1; DNA: TGCAGTGCGCGATGGGCCTCGGAAGCTTTCTTT; CDR3: CSARWASEAFF
D: -; size: few; J: TRBJ2-4; V: TRBV5-1; DNA: TGCGCCAGCAGCATGGCAGGGGTTGGGTGGAACATTCAGTACTTC; CDR3: CASSMAGVGWNIQYF
D: TRBD1; size: -; J: TRBJ2-5; V: TRBV5-1; DNA: TGCGCCAGCAGCTACGACAGGGCGCAAGAGACCCAGTACTTC; CDR3: CASSYDRAQETQYF
D: TRBD2; size: -; J: TRBJ2-7; V: TRBV3-1; DNA: TGTGCCAGCAGCCAGAACTTGGGCGGGAGACGCTACGAGCAGTACTTC; CDR3: CASSQNLGGRRYEQYF
D: TRBD2; size: -; J: TRBJ2-1; V: TRBV27; DNA: TGTGCCAGCAGTTTATCGTTCTTGACTAGCAGCTTGGGCAATGAGCAGTTCTTC; CDR3: CASSLSFLTSSLGNEQFF
D: -; size: -; J: TRBJ2-2; V: TRBV7-2; DNA: TGTGCCAGCAGCTTATTATCTAGGGGCGCGGGAACCGGGGAGCTGTTTTTT; CDR3: CASSLLSRGAGTGELFF
D: -; size: few; J: TRBJ2-7; V: TRBV18; DNA: TGTGCCAGCTCACTCGGACAGATCTCATTCTACGAGCAGTACTTC; CDR3: CASSLGQISFYEQYF
D: -; size: -; J: TRBJ2-1; V: TRBV29-1; DNA: TGCAGCGTTACCGGGATGGGCTTTGAGCAGTTCTTC; CDR3: CSVTGMGFEQFF
D: -; size: few; J: TRBJ2-5; V: TRBV30; DNA: TGTGCCTGGAGTGTAATAGGGGGAATCCAAGAGACCCAGTACTTC; CDR3: CAWSVIGGIQETQYF
D: TRBD1; size: -; J: TRBJ1-2; V: TRBV12-3/TRBV12-4; DNA: TGTGCCAGCAGTTTAGCGCTCGGGACAGCCTATGGCTACACCTTC; CDR3: CASSLALGTAYGYTF
D: -; size: few; J: TRBJ1-6; V: TRBV9; DNA: TGTGCCAGCAGCGTTGGGGGCGCGAGCTCCTATAATTCACCCCTCCACTTT; CDR3: CASSVGGASSYNSPLHF
D: TRBD2; size: -; J: TRBJ2-3; V: TRBV20-1; DNA: TGCAGTGCCACTAGCGGGGAGAGCACAGATACGCAGTATTTT; CDR3: CSATSGESTDTQYF
D: -; size: few; J: TRBJ2-1; V: TRBV6-6; DNA: TGTGCCAGCAGTTACTGGCTGGCAGGGGAAGGCAATGAGCAGTTCTTC; CDR3: CASSYWLAGEGNEQFF
D: TRBD1; size: few; J: TRBJ1-4; V: TRBV25-1; DNA: TGTGCCAGCAGTGAATGGGACAGGGTTGGAGAAAAACTGTTTTTT; CDR3: CASSEWDRVGEKLFF
D: TRBD1; size: -; J: TRBJ2-3; V: TRBV5-1; DNA: TGCGCCAGCAGCTTTGAGGGGGCGAGCACAGATACGCAGTATTTT; CDR3: CASSFEGASTDTQYF
D: -; size: few; J: TRBJ2-5; V: TRBV13; DNA: TGTGCCAGCGCCCTACGACCTGGGACGGAGACCCAGTACTTC; CDR3: CASALRPGTETQYF
D: -; size: -; J: TRBJ1-1; V: TRBV7-2; DNA: TGTGCCAGCAGCTTAGGACGGTCGAACACTGAAGCTTTCTTT; CDR3: CASSLGRSNTEAFF
D: -; size: few; J: TRBJ2-4; V: TRBV4-3; DNA: TGCGCCAGCAGCCAAGTAGGAGGATTAGCCAAAAACATTCAGTACTTC; CDR3: CASSQVGGLAKNIQYF
D: -; size: few; J: TRBJ2-7; V: TRBV7-8; DNA: TGTGCCAGCAGCGGAAGTGAGGGACTCACCTACGAGCAGTACTTC; CDR3: CASSGSEGLTYEQYF